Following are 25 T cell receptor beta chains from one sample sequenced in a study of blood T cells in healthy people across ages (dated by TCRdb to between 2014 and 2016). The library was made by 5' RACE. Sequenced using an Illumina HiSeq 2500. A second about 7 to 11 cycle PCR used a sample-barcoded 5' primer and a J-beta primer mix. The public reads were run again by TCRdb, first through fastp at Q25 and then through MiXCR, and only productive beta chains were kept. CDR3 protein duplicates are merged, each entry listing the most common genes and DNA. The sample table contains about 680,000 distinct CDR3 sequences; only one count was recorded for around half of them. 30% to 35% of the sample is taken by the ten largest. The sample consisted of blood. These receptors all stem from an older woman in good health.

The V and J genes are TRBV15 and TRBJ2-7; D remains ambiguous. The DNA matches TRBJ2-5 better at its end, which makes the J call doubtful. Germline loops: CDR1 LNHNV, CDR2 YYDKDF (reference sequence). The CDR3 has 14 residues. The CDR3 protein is CATSRGLIIETQYF. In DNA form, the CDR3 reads TGTGCCACCAGCAGAGGACTGATAATTGAGACCCAGTACTTC.

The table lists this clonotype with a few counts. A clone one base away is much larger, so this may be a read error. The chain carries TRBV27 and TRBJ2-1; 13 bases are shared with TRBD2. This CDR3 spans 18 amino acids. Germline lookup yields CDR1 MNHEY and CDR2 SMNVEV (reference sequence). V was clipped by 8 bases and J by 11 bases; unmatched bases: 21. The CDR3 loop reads CASGVIRTSGSFPNKQFF. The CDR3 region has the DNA TGTGCCAGCGGAGTAATTCGGACTAGCGGGAGTTTTCCGAATAAGCAGTTCTTC.

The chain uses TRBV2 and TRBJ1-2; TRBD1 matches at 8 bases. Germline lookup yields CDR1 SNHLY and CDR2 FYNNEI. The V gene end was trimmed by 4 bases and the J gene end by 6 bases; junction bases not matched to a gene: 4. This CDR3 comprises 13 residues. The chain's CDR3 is CASSGQGLDGYTF. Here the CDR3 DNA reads TGTGCCAGCAGTGGACAGGGGCTAGATGGCTACACCTTC.

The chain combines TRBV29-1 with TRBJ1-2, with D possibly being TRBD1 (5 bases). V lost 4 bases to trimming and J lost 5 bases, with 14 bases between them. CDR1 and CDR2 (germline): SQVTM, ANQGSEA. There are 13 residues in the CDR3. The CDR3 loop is CSVGDRKGYGYTF. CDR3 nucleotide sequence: TGCAGCGTTGGCGACCGAAAGGGGTATGGCTACACCTTC.

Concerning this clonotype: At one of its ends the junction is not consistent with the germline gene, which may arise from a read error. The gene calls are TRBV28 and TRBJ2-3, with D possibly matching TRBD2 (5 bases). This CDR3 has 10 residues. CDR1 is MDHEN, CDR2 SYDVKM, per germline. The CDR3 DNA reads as TGTGCAAGCAGCGGAAATACGCAGTATTTT. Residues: CASSGNTQYF. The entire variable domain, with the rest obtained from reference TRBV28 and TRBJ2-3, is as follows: DVKVTQSSRYLVKRTGEKVFLECVQDMDHENMFWYRQDPGLGLRLIYFSYDVKMKEKGDIPEGYSVSREKKERFSLILESASTNQTSMYLCASSGNTQYFGPGTRLTVL.

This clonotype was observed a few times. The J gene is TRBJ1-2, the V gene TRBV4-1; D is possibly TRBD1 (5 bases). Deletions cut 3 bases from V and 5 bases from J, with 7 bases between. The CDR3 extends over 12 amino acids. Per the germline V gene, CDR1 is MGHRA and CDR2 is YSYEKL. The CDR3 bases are TGCGCCAGCAGCCAGGGGACGTATGGCTACACCTTC. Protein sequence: CASSQGTYGYTF.

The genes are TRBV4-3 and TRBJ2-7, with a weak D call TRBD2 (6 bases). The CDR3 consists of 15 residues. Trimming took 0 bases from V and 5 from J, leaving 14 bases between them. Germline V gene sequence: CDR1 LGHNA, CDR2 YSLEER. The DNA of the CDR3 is TGCGCCAGCAGCCAAGAAAGGGAGGTGAGGAACGAGCAGTACTTC. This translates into CASSQEREVRNEQYF.

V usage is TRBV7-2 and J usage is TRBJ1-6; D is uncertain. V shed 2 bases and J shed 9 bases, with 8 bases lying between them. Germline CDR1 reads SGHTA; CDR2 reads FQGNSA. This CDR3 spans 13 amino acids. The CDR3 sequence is CASSLTRSSPLHF. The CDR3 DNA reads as TGTGCCAGCAGCTTAACCCGGAGTTCACCCCTCCACTTT.

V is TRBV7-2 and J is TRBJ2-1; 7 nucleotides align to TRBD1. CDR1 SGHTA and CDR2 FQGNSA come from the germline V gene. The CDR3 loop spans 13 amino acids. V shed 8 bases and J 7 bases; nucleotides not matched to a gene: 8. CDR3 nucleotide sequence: TGTGCCAGCCGGACAGGTTTAACGAATGAGCAGTTCTTC. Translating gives CASRTGLTNEQFF. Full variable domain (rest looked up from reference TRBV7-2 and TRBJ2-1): GAGVSQSPSNKVTEKGKDVELRCDPISGHTALYWYRQSLGQGLEFLIYFQGNSAPDKSGLPSDRFSAERTGGSVSTLTIQRTQQEDSAVYLCASRTGLTNEQFFGPGTRLTVL.

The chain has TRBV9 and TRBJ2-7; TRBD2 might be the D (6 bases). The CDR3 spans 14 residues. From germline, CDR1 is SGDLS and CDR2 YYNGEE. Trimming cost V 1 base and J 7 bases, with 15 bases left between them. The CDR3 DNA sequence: TGTGCCAGCAGCGTAATGGCGGGGAACAATGAGCAGTACTTC. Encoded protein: CASSVMAGNNEQYF.

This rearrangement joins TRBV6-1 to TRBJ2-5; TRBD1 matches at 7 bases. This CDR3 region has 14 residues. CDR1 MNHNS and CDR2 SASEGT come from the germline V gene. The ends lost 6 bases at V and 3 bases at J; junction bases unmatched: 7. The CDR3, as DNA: TGTGCCAGCAGCACCGGGACAGCTAAAGAGACCCAGTACTTC. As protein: CASSTGTAKETQYF.

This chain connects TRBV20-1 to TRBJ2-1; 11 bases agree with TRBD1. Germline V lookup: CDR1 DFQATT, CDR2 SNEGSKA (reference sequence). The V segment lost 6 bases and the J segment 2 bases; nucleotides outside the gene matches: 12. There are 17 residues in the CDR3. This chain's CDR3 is CSALDRGRGRAYNEQFF. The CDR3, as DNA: TGCAGTGCGCTGGACAGGGGGCGAGGTAGGGCCTACAATGAGCAGTTCTTC.

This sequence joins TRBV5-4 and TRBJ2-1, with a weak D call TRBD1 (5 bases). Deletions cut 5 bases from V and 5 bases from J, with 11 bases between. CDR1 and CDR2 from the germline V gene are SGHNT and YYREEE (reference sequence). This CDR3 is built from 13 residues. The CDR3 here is CASSPRVDNEQFF. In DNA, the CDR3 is TGTGCCAGCAGTCCCAGGGTTGACAATGAGCAGTTCTTC.

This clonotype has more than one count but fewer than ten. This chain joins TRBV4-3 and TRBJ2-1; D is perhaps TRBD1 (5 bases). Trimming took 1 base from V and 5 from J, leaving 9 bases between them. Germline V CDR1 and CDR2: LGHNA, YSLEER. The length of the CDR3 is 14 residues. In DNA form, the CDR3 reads TGCGCCAGCAGCCAAGTAGGGGTAAACAATGAGCAGTTCTTC. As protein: CASSQVGVNNEQFF.

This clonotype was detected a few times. The CDR3 reads CASSVAAGSYNEQFF. CDR3 sequence (DNA): TGTGCCAGCAGCGTAGCGGCAGGTAGCTACAATGAGCAGTTCTTC. The genes are TRBV9 and TRBJ2-1, with D hard to call. The CDR3 sequence is 15 residues long. Trimming took 0 bases from V and 3 from J, leaving 10 bases between them. Germline lookup yields CDR1 SGDLS and CDR2 YYNGEE. The full variable domain, its missing parts supplied by reference TRBV9 and TRBJ2-1, is DSGVTQTPKHLITATGQRVTLRCSPRSGDLSVYWYQQSLDQGLQFLIQYYNGEERAKGNILERFSAQQFPDLHSELNLSSLELGDSALYFCASSVAAGSYNEQFFGPGTRLTVL.

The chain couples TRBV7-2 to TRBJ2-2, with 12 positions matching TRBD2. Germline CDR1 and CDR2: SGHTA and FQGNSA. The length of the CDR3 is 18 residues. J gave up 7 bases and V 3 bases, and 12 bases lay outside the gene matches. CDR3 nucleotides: TGTGCCAGCAGCTTTTCCGGGACTAGCGGGCCTAACGGCGGGGAGCTGTTTTTT. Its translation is CASSFSGTSGPNGGELFF.

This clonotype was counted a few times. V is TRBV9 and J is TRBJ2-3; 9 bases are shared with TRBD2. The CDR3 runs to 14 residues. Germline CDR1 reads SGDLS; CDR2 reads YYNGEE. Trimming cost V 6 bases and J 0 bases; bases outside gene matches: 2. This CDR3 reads CASTSGISTDTQYF. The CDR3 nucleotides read TGTGCCAGCACTAGCGGGATTAGCACAGATACGCAGTATTTT.

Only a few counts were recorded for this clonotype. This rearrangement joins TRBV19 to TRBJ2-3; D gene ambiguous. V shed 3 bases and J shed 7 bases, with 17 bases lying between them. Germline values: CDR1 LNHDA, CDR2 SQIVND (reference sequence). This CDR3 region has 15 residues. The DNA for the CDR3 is TGTGCCAGTAGTATGGGAAAACCGCTAAGGTATACGCAGTATTTT. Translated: CASSMGKPLRYTQYF. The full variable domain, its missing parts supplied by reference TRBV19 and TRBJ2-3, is DGGITQSPKYLFRKEGQNVTLSCEQNLNHDAMYWYRQDPGQGLRLIYYSQIVNDFQKGDIAEGYSVSREKKESFPLTVTSAQKNPTAFYLCASSMGKPLRYTQYFGPGTRLTVL.

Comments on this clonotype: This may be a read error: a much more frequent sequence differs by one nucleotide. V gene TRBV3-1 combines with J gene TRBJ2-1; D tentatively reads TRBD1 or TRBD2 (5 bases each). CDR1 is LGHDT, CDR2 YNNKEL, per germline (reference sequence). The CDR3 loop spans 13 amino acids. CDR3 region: CASNQSPGTGQFF. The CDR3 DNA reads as TGTGCCAGCAACCAAAGTCCCGGGACCGGGCAGTTCTTC.

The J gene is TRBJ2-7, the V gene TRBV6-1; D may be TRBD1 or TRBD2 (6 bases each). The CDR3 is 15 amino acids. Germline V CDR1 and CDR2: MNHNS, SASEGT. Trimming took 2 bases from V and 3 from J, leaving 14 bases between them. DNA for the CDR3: TGTGCCAGCAGTGAACTTCTGGGGGGCCGCTACGAGCAGTACTTC. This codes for CASSELLGGRYEQYF.

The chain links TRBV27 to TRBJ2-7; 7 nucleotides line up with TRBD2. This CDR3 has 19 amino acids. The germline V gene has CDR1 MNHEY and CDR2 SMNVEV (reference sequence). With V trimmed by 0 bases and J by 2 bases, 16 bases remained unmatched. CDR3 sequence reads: CASSLSASGHSFFTYEQYF. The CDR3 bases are TGTGCCAGCAGTTTATCTGCTAGCGGCCACTCCTTTTTCACCTACGAGCAGTACTTC.

CDR3 in DNA: TGCAGTGCTAGAGACCGGGACCACAAAGATTCTTACAATGAGCAGTTCTTC. Protein: CSARDRDHKDSYNEQFF. The chain has TRBV20-1 and TRBJ2-1; either TRBD1 or TRBD2 may fit D (5 bases each). V was clipped by 0 bases and J by 4 bases, with 19 bases between them. CDR1 and CDR2 (germline): DFQATT, SNEGSKA (reference sequence). The CDR3 is 17 residues long.

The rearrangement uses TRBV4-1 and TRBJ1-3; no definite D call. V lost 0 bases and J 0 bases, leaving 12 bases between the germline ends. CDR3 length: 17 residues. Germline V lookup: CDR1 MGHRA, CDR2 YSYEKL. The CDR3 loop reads CASSQEGSSRSGNTIYF. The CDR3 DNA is TGCGCCAGCAGCCAAGAAGGGAGTTCCCGCTCTGGAAACACCATATATTTT.

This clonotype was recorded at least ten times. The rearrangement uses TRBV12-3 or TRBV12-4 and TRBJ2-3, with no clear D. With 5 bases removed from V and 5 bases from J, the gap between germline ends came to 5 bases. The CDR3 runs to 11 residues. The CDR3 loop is CASSPRDTQYF. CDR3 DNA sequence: TGTGCCAGCAGTCCGAGAGATACGCAGTATTTT.

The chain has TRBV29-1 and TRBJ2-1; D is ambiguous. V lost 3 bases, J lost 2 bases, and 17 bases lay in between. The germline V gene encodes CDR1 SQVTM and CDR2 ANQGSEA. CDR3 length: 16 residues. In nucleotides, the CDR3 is TGCAGCGTTGAGTCTGCAAACCCGAACGCCTACAATGAGCAGTTCTTC. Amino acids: CSVESANPNAYNEQFF.